This T cell receptor (beta chain) was documented in a study of blood T cell repertoires in COVID-19. Study overall: Two negative PCRs, clearance, or symptom resolution characterized the recovered Cohort 3 donors. Sample material is recorded as cDNA or gDNA derived from T cells, B-cell-depleted T cells, or PBMCs.

Sequencing used immunoSEQ multiplex PCR; TCRdb keeps in-frame clones, though not all of them. The sample has fewer than 250,000 clones, about nine tenths seen once. Clinical histories supplied by participants themselves formed the basis of cohort assignment. This TCR was sampled from a man aged 25-45 years in a cohort exposed to, infected with or recovered from COVID-19 (not recorded which). The sample taken for sequencing was PBMCs or T cells enriched from blood (not recorded which).

The CDR3 nucleotides are TGCGCCAGCAGTGAGAATCCAGGGCGCGGCTACACCTTC. It translates to CASSENPGRGYTF. This chain connects TRBV10-1 to TRBJ1-2, with a weak D call TRBD1 (5 bases). The CDR3 sequence is 13 residues long. Trimming took 2 bases from V and 8 from J, leaving 12 bases between them. CDR1 and CDR2 from the germline V gene are WNHNN and SYGVQD (reference sequence).